The 14 T cell receptor beta chains below come from one sample, sequenced in a study of control samples from healthy donors and cancer patients. Here immunoSEQ multiplex PCR was the method, and the copy in TCRdb shows in-frame clones only, minus some. The sample lists roughly 100,000 clones; approximately 90% were seen once. Sequences were obtained from blood. These receptors originate from a woman under 30 in good health.

V is TRBV4-1 and J is TRBJ2-3; no firm D call. Trimming shortened V by 2 bases and J by 4 bases, and 7 bases separated the two germline ends. CDR3 length: 13 residues. Germline loops: CDR1 MGHRA, CDR2 YSYEKL. Here the CDR3 DNA reads TGCGCCAGCAGCCAACTAGGTGCAGATACGCAGTATTTT. Encoded protein: CASSQLGADTQYF.

This chain connects TRBV10-3 to TRBJ2-5; no clear D gene. CDR1 and CDR2 (germline): ENHRY, SYGVKD. This CDR3 region has 15 residues. V gave up 0 bases and J gave up 1 base, with 9 bases separating them. The CDR3 protein is CAISESNSLQETQYF. In DNA form, the CDR3 reads TGTGCCATCAGTGAGTCGAATAGTCTCCAAGAGACCCAGTACTTC.

The CDR3 loop reads CASSSWTGRANEQFF. Here the CDR3 DNA reads TGTGCCAGCAGCTCGTGGACAGGCCGGGCCAATGAGCAGTTCTTC. The V gene is TRBV13, the J gene TRBJ2-1; 7 bases map to TRBD1. CDR1 is PRHDT and CDR2 is FYEKMQ in the germline V gene (reference sequence). The CDR3 covers 15 residues. The junction had 9 bases not matched to a gene; V was cut back by 4 bases and J by 6 bases.

The chain combines TRBV9 with TRBJ1-1, with D uncertain. This CDR3 spans 13 amino acids. V was trimmed by 4 bases and J by 0 bases, leaving 7 bases between them. CDR1 and CDR2 (germline): SGDLS, YYNGEE. The CDR3 sequence is CASSLGMNTEAFF. The CDR3 nucleotides are TGTGCCAGCAGCCTGGGAATGAACACTGAAGCTTTCTTT.

The CDR3 DNA follows: TGTGCCAGTAGTATATTTTTATTGGCACAACCTGGCTACACCTTC. Its translation: CASSIFLLAQPGYTF. The chain employs TRBV19 and TRBJ1-2; D remains unclear. In germline, CDR1 is LNHDA, CDR2 SQIVND (reference sequence). The CDR3 loop spans 15 amino acids. Trimming pared 2 bases from V and 7 bases from J, leaving 17 bases between. Supplemented by reference TRBV19 and TRBJ1-2, the full variable domain reads DGGITQSPKYLFRKEGQNVTLSCEQNLNHDAMYWYRQDPGQGLRLIYYSQIVNDFQKGDIAEGYSVSREKKESFPLTVTSAQKNPTAFYLCASSIFLLAQPGYTFGSGTRLTVV.

V and J are TRBV4-2 and TRBJ2-1; D might be TRBD1 or TRBD2, each matching 6 bases. CDR3 length: 12 amino acids. Per germline, CDR1 LGHNA and CDR2 YNFKEQ. The V and J ends lost 4 bases and 10 bases respectively, with 11 bases between them. The CDR3 region has the DNA TGTGCCAGCAGCCTCGGAGGGGGAGAGCAGTTCTTC. Residues: CASSLGGGEQFF.

The CDR3 protein is CASLREPSPEAFF. The CDR3 DNA follows: TGTGCCAGCCTCAGGGAACCAAGCCCTGAAGCTTTCTTT. This chain joins TRBV28 and TRBJ1-1, with D possibly being TRBD1 (5 bases). Per germline, CDR1 MDHEN and CDR2 SYDVKM. Trimming left V 8 bases short and J 6 bases short, with 16 bases between. CDR3 length: 13 amino acids. The full variable domain, its missing parts supplied by reference TRBV28 and TRBJ1-1, is DVKVTQSSRYLVKRTGEKVFLECVQDMDHENMFWYRQDPGLGLRLIYFSYDVKMKEKGDIPEGYSVSREKKERFSLILESASTNQTSMYLCASLREPSPEAFFGQGTRLTVV.

The chain joins TRBV28 to TRBJ2-7, with D uncertain. CDR3 length equals 15 residues. Germline V gene sequence: CDR1 MDHEN, CDR2 SYDVKM. Trimming removed 3 bases at V and 7 bases at J, with 19 bases between. CDR3: CASSLYGNRQTEQYF. In nucleotides, the CDR3 is TGTGCCAGCAGTTTGTATGGAAACCGGCAGACGGAGCAGTACTTC. The entire variable domain, with the rest obtained from reference TRBV28 and TRBJ2-7, is as follows: DVKVTQSSRYLVKRTGEKVFLECVQDMDHENMFWYRQDPGLGLRLIYFSYDVKMKEKGDIPEGYSVSREKKERFSLILESASTNQTSMYLCASSLYGNRQTEQYFGPGTRLTVT.

The V call is TRBV7-2, the J call TRBJ1-5; D remains unclear. CDR3 length equals 15 residues. The germline CDR1 and CDR2 sequences are SGHTA and FQGNSA. With 1 base removed from V and 3 bases from J, the gap between germline ends came to 10 bases. CDR3 bases: TGTGCCAGCAGCTTAGAAGGGTCCCCCAATCAGCCCCAGCATTTT. Its translation: CASSLEGSPNQPQHF.

The chain has TRBV9 and TRBJ2-5; D call uncertain. V lost 0 bases and J 3 bases, leaving 0 bases between the germline ends. The germline V gene has CDR1 SGDLS and CDR2 YYNGEE. The CDR3 sequence is 11 residues long. CDR3 sequence reads: CASSVEETQYF. CDR3 bases: TGTGCCAGCAGCGTAGAAGAGACCCAGTACTTC.

The chain combines TRBV28 with TRBJ1-2, with a weak D call TRBD1 (6 bases). Trimming cost V 7 bases and J 3 bases, with 18 bases left between them. The CDR3 covers 15 residues. Germline V gene sequence: CDR1 MDHEN, CDR2 SYDVKM. CDR3 coding DNA: TGTGCCAGCAAATCGATTGGGGGGGCCTACTATGGCTACACCTTC. Its translation is CASKSIGGAYYGYTF.

There are a few counts of this clone. This chain uses TRBV18 with TRBJ2-2, with a weak D call TRBD2 (5 bases). Germline V gene lookup returns CDR1 KGHSH and CDR2 LQKENI. CDR3 size: 16 residues. The V gene lost 4 bases and the J gene lost 1 base, with 13 bases spanning the gap. The CDR3 spells CASSQIAMGNTGELFF. The CDR3 DNA reads TGTGCCAGCTCACAAATAGCGATGGGGAACACCGGGGAGCTGTTTTTT.

Here the CDR3 DNA reads TGTGCCAGCAGTGAAAAGGTTCCCTCGGGGGACGAAGCAGATACGCAGTATTTT. This codes for CASSEKVPSGDEADTQYF. The V call is TRBV25-1, the J call TRBJ2-3, with D tentatively TRBD2 (6 bases). V gave up 2 bases and J gave up 4 bases, with 22 bases separating them. This CDR3 contains 18 residues. Germline V gene sequence: CDR1 MGHDK, CDR2 SYGVNS.

The chain joins TRBV5-1 to TRBJ2-2; 7 bases align to TRBD1. V lost 3 bases, J lost 3 bases, and 5 bases stayed unmatched. Germline-derived CDR1 and CDR2 are SGHRS and YFSETQ. This CDR3 is built from 15 residues. This CDR3 is CASSSGQSDTGELFF. In DNA form, the CDR3 reads TGCGCCAGCAGCTCGGGACAGTCCGACACCGGGGAGCTGTTTTTT.